This passage covers 15 T cell receptor beta chains from one sample sequenced in a study of cytomegalovirus exposure and HLA in healthy donors. Profiled with immunoSEQ multiplex PCR; TCRdb holds only in-frame clones, not every one. The sample lists approximately 230,000 clones, over 75% seen once, with approximately 12% in the top ten. Specimen: PBMCs. The receptors were gathered from a man between 18 and 29 years old in good health and CMV-seropositive.

The J gene is TRBJ2-2, the V gene TRBV6-6, with unresolved D. V was trimmed by 5 bases and J by 4 bases, leaving 17 bases between them. The CDR3 is 16 amino acids. The germline V gene encodes CDR1 MNHNY and CDR2 SVGAGI (reference sequence). The CDR3 spells CASSPPHPLGTGELFF. Written as DNA, the CDR3 is TGTGCCAGCAGTCCCCCGCATCCCCTGGGCACCGGGGAGCTGTTTTTT.

This sequence joins TRBV2 and TRBJ2-1; 12 bases agree with TRBD2. The CDR3 has 20 residues. Per the germline V gene, CDR1 is SNHLY and CDR2 is FYNNEI. The trim removed 4 bases at V and 2 bases at J, leaving 15 bases unmatched. The CDR3 DNA sequence: TGTGCCAGCAGTGTCGCTAGCGGGAGGGCCAGTACCAGGACCTACAATGAGCAGTTCTTC. Protein product: CASSVASGRASTRTYNEQFF.

The V and J genes are TRBV18 and TRBJ1-2, with 7 bases identical to TRBD1. The germline CDR1 and CDR2 sequences are KGHSH and LQKENI. After removal of 4 bases from V and 3 bases from J, the junction contained 5 bases not matched to a gene. The CDR3 runs to 14 residues. CDR3: CASSLGRGDYGYTF. CDR3 nucleotide sequence: TGTGCCAGCTCACTCGGCAGGGGGGACTATGGCTACACCTTC.

The chain combines TRBV7-6 with TRBJ2-5; no reliable D call. V dropped 5 bases and J dropped 3 bases, with 10 bases sitting between them. The CDR3 extends over 13 amino acids. CDR1 is SGHVS, CDR2 FNYEAQ, per germline. The CDR3 loop is CASSPYFKETQYF. CDR3 coding DNA: TGTGCCAGCAGCCCCTATTTCAAAGAGACCCAGTACTTC.

A word on this clone: Additional DNA sequences in this sample encode the identical CDR3. The chain joins TRBV7-6 to TRBJ2-7; 9 bases map to TRBD2. The germline gives CDR1 SGHVS, CDR2 FNYEAQ. CDR3 size: 14 residues. Trimming removed 5 bases from V and 1 base from J; junction bases left unmatched: 3. CDR3 sequence: CASSRSGSSYEQYF. DNA for the CDR3: TGTGCCAGCAGCCGTAGCGGGAGTTCCTACGAGCAGTACTTC.

This chain links TRBV11-2 with TRBJ2-7, with D unclear. CDR3 length: 16 residues. Germline-derived CDR1 and CDR2 are SGHAT and FQNNGV. Trimming took off 2 bases at V and 0 bases at J, with 14 bases between the two ends. In nucleotides, the CDR3 is TGTGCCAGCAGCTTAAGCTTTGAAATCATCTCCTACGAGCAGTACTTC. It yields the protein CASSLSFEIISYEQYF.

This clone has only a few counts. The chain carries TRBV5-6 and TRBJ1-5; D is perhaps TRBD1 (5 bases). Germline loops: CDR1 SGHDT, CDR2 YYEEEE. Trimming removed 1 base from V and 5 bases from J, with 13 bases in between. The CDR3 is made up of 15 amino acids. DNA of the CDR3: TGTGCCAGCAGCTTGTTCGGGACGGAACATCAGCCCCAGCATTTT. As protein: CASSLFGTEHQPQHF.

This clone was recorded once. The chain recombines TRBV19 with TRBJ2-4, with 9 bases lining up with TRBD2. Per the germline V gene, CDR1 is LNHDA and CDR2 is SQIVND (reference sequence). Germline trimming cut 4 bases from V and 9 bases from J; bases unmatched to any gene: 7. This CDR3 has 14 residues. The CDR3 bases are TGTGCCAGTAGTACTGCGGGAGGGCCTGCCATTCAGTACTTC. Translating it yields CASSTAGGPAIQYF.

The V gene is TRBV5-1, the J gene TRBJ2-5; the match to TRBD2 covers 7 bases. The germline CDR1 and CDR2 sequences are SGHRS and YFSETQ. Losses at the gene ends were 0 bases for V and 5 bases for J; bases not matched to a gene: 13. The CDR3 contains 17 residues. The CDR3 DNA sequence: TGCGCCAGCAGCTTGGGGCAAAGGACTAGGGTACCCGAGACCCAGTACTTC. As protein: CASSLGQRTRVPETQYF.

The V and J genes are TRBV4-1 and TRBJ2-1, with 11 bases matching TRBD2. The CDR3 length is 15 residues. Germline assignment: CDR1 MGHRA and CDR2 YSYEKL. After removal of 1 base from V and 7 bases from J, the junction contained 3 bases not matched to a gene. DNA for the CDR3: TGCGCCAGCAGCCAAGGGACTAGCGGGCTAAATGAGCAGTTCTTC. It specifies CASSQGTSGLNEQFF.

The rearrangement uses TRBV6-6 and TRBJ1-1; no clear D. This CDR3 has 12 residues. V gave up 2 bases and J gave up 3 bases, with 4 bases separating them. CDR1 and CDR2 from the germline V gene are MNHNY and SVGAGI (reference sequence). The chain's CDR3 is CASSYIDTEAFF. DNA of the CDR3: TGTGCCAGCAGTTACATCGACACTGAAGCTTTCTTT.

This sequence joins TRBV5-1 and TRBJ2-7; D might be TRBD2 (6 bases). The CDR3 runs to 16 residues. CDR1 and CDR2 from the germline V gene are SGHRS and YFSETQ. V lost 3 bases, J lost 0 bases, and 16 bases lay in between. In DNA form, the CDR3 reads TGCGCCAGCAGCTCATTGGCCGGGACTCACTCCTACGAGCAGTACTTC. Translated, it gives CASSSLAGTHSYEQYF.

V gene TRBV2 combines with J gene TRBJ1-1; D may be TRBD1 (5 bases). CDR3 length: 15 residues. Trimming removed 2 bases at V and 4 bases at J, with 14 bases between. Germline V gene sequence: CDR1 SNHLY, CDR2 FYNNEI. The CDR3 coding sequence is TGTGCCAGCAGTGAAAAAGGGGTTCCCCGCACTGAAGCTTTCTTT. Protein: CASSEKGVPRTEAFF.

This rearrangement joins TRBV15 to TRBJ1-4; possible D gene TRBD1, 6 bases. The CDR3 has 16 residues. Trimming removed 0 bases at V and 8 bases at J, with 16 bases between. Germline-derived CDR1 and CDR2 are LNHNV and YYDKDF (reference sequence). CDR3 bases: TGTGCCACCAGCAGAGATGGGGTAGGGGGTTCGGAAAAACTGTTTTTT. It translates to CATSRDGVGGSEKLFF. Filled out from reference TRBV15 and TRBJ1-4, the complete variable domain reads DAMVIQNPRYQVTQFGKPVTLSCSQTLNHNVMYWYQQKSSQAPKLLFHYYDKDFNNEADTPDNFQSRRPNTSFCFLDIRSPGLGDTAMYLCATSRDGVGGSEKLFFGSGTQLSVL.

The chain combines TRBV28 with TRBJ2-5; TRBD2 might be the D (6 bases). The V and J ends lost 2 bases and 3 bases respectively, with 10 bases between them. The CDR3 spans 14 residues. The germline V gene has CDR1 MDHEN and CDR2 SYDVKM. In DNA form, the CDR3 reads TGTGCCAGCAGTTTAGGAGGGCCCAAAGAGACCCAGTACTTC. It yields the protein CASSLGGPKETQYF.